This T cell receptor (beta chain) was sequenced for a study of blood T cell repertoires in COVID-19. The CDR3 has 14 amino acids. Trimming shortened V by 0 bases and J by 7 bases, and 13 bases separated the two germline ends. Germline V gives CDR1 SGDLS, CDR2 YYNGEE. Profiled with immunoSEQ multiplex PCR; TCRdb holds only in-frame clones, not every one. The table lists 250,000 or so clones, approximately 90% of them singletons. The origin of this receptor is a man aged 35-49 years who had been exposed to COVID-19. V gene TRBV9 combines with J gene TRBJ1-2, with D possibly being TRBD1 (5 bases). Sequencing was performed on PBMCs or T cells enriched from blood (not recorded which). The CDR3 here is CASSVAQGSGGYTF. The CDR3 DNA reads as TGTGCCAGCAGCGTAGCTCAGGGTTCGGGTGGCTACACCTTC.